The 15 T cell receptor beta chains below were found in one sample sequenced in a study of blood T cells in healthy people across ages. A second PCR of roughly 6 to 12 cycles used a sample-barcoded 5' primer and a J-beta primer mix. TCRdb analysed the 5' RACE reads with MiXCR anew, one entry per CDR3 protein. The table lists roughly 830,000 distinct CDR3 sequences, approximately 67% of them singletons, with around 30% in the top ten. Sample: blood. Receptors were obtained from a man younger than 40 in good health.

V usage is TRBV28 and J usage is TRBJ2-7; 10 nucleotides agree with TRBD2. Germline V CDR1 and CDR2: MDHEN, SYDVKM. Losses at the gene ends were 6 bases for V and 7 bases for J; bases not matched to a gene: 12. This CDR3 spans 15 amino acids. This CDR3 is CASSLPRAGGREQYF. In nucleotides, the CDR3 is TGTGCCAGCAGCTTACCACGAGCGGGGGGGAGGGAGCAGTACTTC.

This chain uses TRBV20-1 with TRBJ2-1; no clear D gene. Matching the DNA end better, TRBJ2-7 makes the J call doubtful. The CDR3 totals 13 residues. Germline CDR1 and CDR2: DFQATT and SNEGSKA (reference sequence). Here the CDR3 DNA reads TGCAGTGTGCCGAAGGCCGGATACTACGAGCAGTACTTC. This translates into CSVPKAGYYEQYF.

The sample holds a few counts of this clonotype. The chain links TRBV4-3 to TRBJ2-1; 10 bases agree with TRBD2. With 2 bases clipped from V and 2 bases from J, the junction kept 3 bases outside the gene matches. The CDR3 has 16 residues. CDR1 and CDR2 from the germline V gene are LGHNA and YSLEER. CDR3 sequence (DNA): TGCGCCAGCAGCCAACAGAGCGGGGGGGCCTACAATGAGCAGTTCTTC. Translating it yields CASSQQSGGAYNEQFF.

The sample holds a few counts of this clonotype. The chain couples TRBV20-1 to TRBJ1-6, with D tentatively TRBD1 (5 bases). This CDR3 contains 14 residues. The germline CDR1 and CDR2 sequences are DFQATT and SNEGSKA (reference sequence). Trimming left V 6 bases short and J 9 bases short, with 18 bases between. The CDR3 DNA reads as TGCAGTGCGGACCCGGGGCAGGGTTTTTCACCCCTCCACTTT. Translation gives CSADPGQGFSPLHF.

This clonotype was counted between two and nine times. This chain links TRBV11-2 with TRBJ2-1; 8 nucleotides agree with TRBD1. J gave up 7 bases and V 4 bases, and 9 bases lay outside the gene matches. Germline lookup yields CDR1 SGHAT and CDR2 FQNNGV. This CDR3 is built from 15 residues. CDR3 in DNA: TGTGCCAGCAGCTGGGGACAGGCCCTTTTGAATGAGCAGTTCTTC. Encoded protein: CASSWGQALLNEQFF.

The chain links TRBV12-3 or TRBV12-4 to TRBJ2-3, with D possibly being TRBD1 (5 bases). The CDR3 runs 15 residues. V lost 6 bases, J lost 2 bases, and 15 bases lay in between. DNA of the CDR3: TGTGCCAGCAGGTCCCGACAGAAACCCACAGATACGCAGTATTTT. Translated: CASRSRQKPTDTQYF.

The chain has TRBV7-9 and TRBJ2-3; 7 bases align to TRBD2. J was trimmed by 14 bases and V by 3 bases; bases with no gene match: 8. CDR1 and CDR2 (germline): SEHNR, FQNEAQ (reference sequence). The CDR3 covers 12 residues. The CDR3 bases are TGTGCCAGCAGCTTTGCAGGGAGGGAGTCGTATTTT. The encoded protein is CASSFAGRESYF.

This rearrangement joins TRBV12-3 or TRBV12-4 to TRBJ1-2; 11 bases fit TRBD1. The V gene end was trimmed by 5 bases and the J gene end by 3 bases; junction bases not matched to a gene: 8. The CDR3 is made up of 16 amino acids. CDR3 nucleotide sequence: TGTGCCAGCAGTCTTAGAAGGACAGGGGGCGACTATGGCTACACCTTC. Protein: CASSLRRTGGDYGYTF.

The gene calls are TRBV10-3 and TRBJ2-2; 7 positions agree with TRBD1. The V gene end was trimmed by 5 bases and the J gene end by 0 bases; junction bases not matched to a gene: 6. The CDR3 runs 16 residues. CDR1 is ENHRY and CDR2 is SYGVKD in the germline V gene. The CDR3 region has the DNA TGTGCCATCAGTTCGGGACAGCGCTCGAACACCGGGGAGCTGTTTTTT. Translating it yields CAISSGQRSNTGELFF.

The V gene is TRBV3-1, the J gene TRBJ2-7; no firm D call. CDR1 and CDR2 from the germline V gene are LGHDT and YNNKEL (reference sequence). CDR3 length: 14 residues. The V end lost 4 bases, the J end lost 2 bases, and 12 bases lay between the germline ends. CDR3 in amino acids: CASSPDGGPYEQYF. The CDR3, as DNA: TGTGCCAGCAGCCCGGATGGTGGCCCCTACGAGCAGTACTTC.

The chain couples TRBV9 to TRBJ1-2, with 8 bases fitting TRBD1. Germline lookup yields CDR1 SGDLS and CDR2 YYNGEE. V was pared by 0 bases and J by 6 bases, with 10 bases of the junction left unmatched. The CDR3 has 16 residues. In DNA, the CDR3 is TGTGCCAGCAGCGTAGGCGCAGGGGGCTCGGCGGATGGCTACACCTTC. Its translation: CASSVGAGGSADGYTF.

V is TRBV5-6 and J is TRBJ2-1, with 8 bases identical to TRBD1. The CDR3 sequence is 16 residues long. Germline lookup yields CDR1 SGHDT and CDR2 YYEEEE. With 1 base clipped from V and 2 bases from J, the junction kept 5 bases outside the gene matches. The CDR3 sequence is CASSLWGQAAYNEQFF. CDR3 bases: TGTGCCAGCAGCTTGTGGGGACAGGCCGCCTACAATGAGCAGTTCTTC.

The table lists this clonotype with a count of one. CDR3 in amino acids: CASKLGAGGRGLRTQYF. CDR3 in DNA: TGTGCCAGCAAACTAGGGGCTGGGGGCCGCGGTCTGAGGACCCAGTACTTC. This chain uses TRBV12-3 or TRBV12-4 with TRBJ2-4, with a tentative D call TRBD1 (6 bases). The DNA end favors TRBJ2-5, so the J call may be wrong. The CDR3 is 17 residues long.

V gene TRBV6-2 or TRBV6-3 combines with J gene TRBJ2-5; possibly TRBD2 for D (7 bases). Germline loops: CDR1 MNHEY, CDR2 SVGEGT. The CDR3 is 16 amino acids. V was clipped by 2 bases and J by 1 base, with 14 bases between them. The CDR3 loop is CASSYHKGGAQETQYF. CDR3 sequence (DNA): TGTGCCAGCAGTTACCACAAAGGGGGGGCCCAAGAGACCCAGTACTTC.

This chain links TRBV20-1 with TRBJ2-4; D unclear. Near its end, the DNA agrees better with TRBJ2-5, so the J call may be wrong. The CDR3 loop spans 12 amino acids. Germline CDR1 is DFQATT and CDR2 is SNEGSKA (reference sequence). The CDR3 DNA is TGCAGTGCTAGACTGGTCGAGGAGACCCAGTACTTC. Amino acid sequence: CSARLVEETQYF.